This TCR beta chain originates from a study of PD-1 blockade in classical Hodgkin lymphoma. Germline loops: CDR1 MNHEY, CDR2 SMNVEV (reference sequence). The ends were cut back, 5 bases at V and 7 bases at J, with 15 bases in the middle. CDR3 length: 15 amino acids. This clone has only one observation. Its antigen is not identified. The sample's time point: newly diagnosed, previously untreated cHL patient sample. The study compared against PBMCs from newly diagnosed, untreated classical Hodgkin lymphoma. Repertoires were generated with immunoSEQ multiplex PCR, while TCRdb's copy carries only in-frame clones and drops some. The table shows tens of thousands of clones, with nearly 95% occurring only once. Notes on the study in general: Repertoire differences have undefined causes, possibly disease activity or prior therapy. According to reports, newly diagnosed patients had lower baseline TCR diversity than healthy donors, and relapsed/refractory patients had lower baseline TCR diversity still.

This receptor was identified in a human donor with classical Hodgkin lymphoma. Sequencing input: peripheral blood mononuclear cells (PBMCs). The rearrangement links TRBV27 to TRBJ1-6, with D possibly TRBD1 on 5 matching bases. CDR3 sequence reads: CASSRVGQANSPLHF. CDR3 DNA sequence: TGTGCCAGCAGTAGAGTGGGGCAGGCAAATTCACCCCTCCACTTT.